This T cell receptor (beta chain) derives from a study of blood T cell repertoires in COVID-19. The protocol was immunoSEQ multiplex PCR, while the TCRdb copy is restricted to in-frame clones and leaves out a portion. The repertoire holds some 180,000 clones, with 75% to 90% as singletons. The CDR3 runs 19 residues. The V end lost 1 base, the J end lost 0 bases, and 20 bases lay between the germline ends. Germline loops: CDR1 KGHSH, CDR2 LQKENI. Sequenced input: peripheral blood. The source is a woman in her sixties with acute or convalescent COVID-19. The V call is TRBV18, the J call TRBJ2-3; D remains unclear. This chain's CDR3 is CASSPLIGSLTSSTDTQYF. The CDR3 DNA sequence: TGTGCCAGCTCACCACTGATTGGCTCCCTTACATCTAGCACAGATACGCAGTATTTT.